The rows below give T cell receptor beta chains drawn from one sample of a study of post-analysis software for immune sequencing data. One entry per CDR3 protein, called by TCRdb with MiXCR from the PCR reads. This sample yields a few hundred thousand distinct CDR3 sequences, of which approximately 33% are seen a single time; 13% belongs to the top ten. The sequencing sample was made of blood. The receptors were sampled from a girl between 5 and 17 years old with multiple sclerosis. Each CDR3 is given with its conserved first and last residue. D genes are given only for firm matches. The size of a clone is reported for some rows only, either as once, few or many, or as a class for expanded clones.

few,TRBV5-1,TRBD2,TRBJ2-1,TGCGCCAGCAGCTTACTAGCGGGGGGGCATGAGCAGTTCTTC,CASSLLAGGHEQFF
-,TRBV20-1,-,TRBJ1-5,TGCAGTGCCCTCGACCAGGGGTTTAGCAATCAGCCCCAGCATTTT,CSALDQGFSNQPQHF
few,TRBV6-2/TRBV6-3,TRBD1,TRBJ1-5,TGTGCCAGCAGTTCTGGGACAGGATATATCCCCCAGCATTTT,CASSSGTGYIPQHF
-,TRBV7-9,TRBD1,TRBJ2-1,TGTGCCAGCAGCCCAACCCTGGGACAGTACAATGAGCAGTTCTTC,CASSPTLGQYNEQFF
-,TRBV5-1,-,TRBJ1-5,TGCGCCAGCAGCTTGCGGGGAGACGGCAATCAGCCCCAGCATTTT,CASSLRGDGNQPQHF
few,TRBV3-1,-,TRBJ2-1,TGTGCCAGCAGCCAGTCGGGGAGGGGGCACAATGAGCAGTTCTTC,CASSQSGRGHNEQFF
few,TRBV20-1,-,TRBJ2-4,TGCAGTGCTCGAGGGGGATCCAAAAACATTCAGTACTTC,CSARGGSKNIQYF
few,TRBV12-3/TRBV12-4,-,TRBJ1-6,TGTGCCAGCAGTCCCGGACAGTTCAATTCACCCCTCCACTTT,CASSPGQFNSPLHF
many,TRBV5-1,-,TRBJ1-2,TGCGCCAGCAGCCCCGGACATAGCTCTAACTATGGCTACACCTTC,CASSPGHSSNYGYTF
few,TRBV6-1,-,TRBJ2-1,TGTGCCAGCAGTGAGACCACGATCAATGAGCAGTTCTTC,CASSETTINEQFF
few,TRBV14,TRBD1,TRBJ2-4,TGTGCCAGCTCAGACAGGGACCACATTCAGTACTTC,CASSDRDHIQYF
-,TRBV7-6,TRBD1,TRBJ1-1,TGTGCCAGCAGCTTCTCCCCACAGGGGAGGACTGAAGCTTTCTTT,CASSFSPQGRTEAFF
-,TRBV20-1,-,TRBJ1-2,TGCAGTGCTCTACAGGGTTATGGCTACACCTTC,CSALQGYGYTF
few,TRBV2,-,TRBJ2-7,TGTGCCAGCAGCGGCTTCGAGCAGTACTTC,CASSGFEQYF
few,TRBV9,TRBD1,TRBJ2-3,TGTGCCAGCAGCCTCCTCCCGGGACAGGGATTAGATACGCAGTATTTT,CASSLLPGQGLDTQYF
-,TRBV10-2,-,TRBJ2-3,TGCGCCAGCAGTGAGCCTGAAGGGGATACGCAGTATTTT,CASSEPEGDTQYF
few,TRBV7-2,TRBD1,TRBJ2-5,TGTGCCAGCAGCTCCCAACTAGGACAGGGAACAGAGACCCAGTACTTC,CASSSQLGQGTETQYF
-,TRBV20-1,-,TRBJ1-5,TGCAGTGCTAGAGATTTCTTTGTAGGGGACCGGCCCCAGCATTTT,CSARDFFVGDRPQHF
few,TRBV18,-,TRBJ2-7,TGTGCCAGCTCACCAGTTACGATAACACCACCGATCTCCTACGAGCAGTACTTC,CASSPVTITPPISYEQYF
-,TRBV7-9,-,TRBJ2-5,TGTGCCAGCAGCTTAGGGGGAATACAAGAGACCCAGTACTTC,CASSLGGIQETQYF
few,TRBV12-3/TRBV12-4,-,TRBJ2-3,TGTGCCAGCACAACGTTTCTCACAGATACGCAGTATTTT,CASTTFLTDTQYF
-,TRBV7-8,-,TRBJ2-1,TGTGCCAGCAGCTACCTAGACCCGAGCTCCTACAATGAGCAGTTCTTC,CASSYLDPSSYNEQFF
-,TRBV5-8,-,TRBJ1-4,TGTGCCAGCAGCTTGGTTCTGGGGGCCGCGGCTAAACTGTTTTTT,CASSLVLGAAAKLFF
few,TRBV29-1,TRBD1,TRBJ1-2,TGCAGCGTTGATCGAGGGGGCCAGGACGGCTATGGCTACACCTTC,CSVDRGGQDGYGYTF
few,TRBV5-1,-,TRBJ2-6,TGCGCCAGCAGCTTGGCCTTGGGGGTGGGGGCCAACGTCCTGACTTTC,CASSLALGVGANVLTF
-,TRBV12-3/TRBV12-4,-,TRBJ1-1,TGTGCCAGCAGTTTTTCCGGGGAGAACACTGAAGCTTTCTTT,CASSFSGENTEAFF
few,TRBV5-1,-,TRBJ1-1,TGCGCCAGCAGAACCGAGACAGCAGTGAACACTGAAGCTTTCTTT,CASRTETAVNTEAFF
once,TRBV7-3,TRBD1,TRBJ2-3,TGTGCCAGCAGCTCAGGGGGCAGTTTCACAGATACGCAGTATTTT,CASSSGGSFTDTQYF
few,TRBV5-8,-,TRBJ1-5,TGTGCCAGCAGCTTGGACCGGACAGCTGGGGGGCTTTATAGCAATCAGCCCCAGCATTTT,CASSLDRTAGGLYSNQPQHF
-,TRBV15,-,TRBJ1-1,TGTGCCACCAGCGACAAAATGAACATCGAAGCTTTCTTT,CATSDKMNIEAFF
once,TRBV6-5,-,TRBJ2-7,TGTGCCAGCAGCTGGGACGGGAACTCCTACGAGCAGTACTTC,CASSWDGNSYEQYF
-,TRBV9,-,TRBJ2-5,TGTGCCAGCAGCGTAGTTTCGGGTTCCCAAGAGACCCAGTACTTC,CASSVVSGSQETQYF
few,TRBV11-2,-,TRBJ1-6,TGTGCCAGCAGCTTAATCCAGGGTCGGAGTTCACCCCTCCACTTT,CASSLIQGRSSPLHF
-,TRBV9,-,TRBJ2-1,TGTGCCAGCAGCGTAGCAGGGGAGAAATACAATGAGCAGTTCTTC,CASSVAGEKYNEQFF
-,TRBV18,-,TRBJ1-2,TGCGCCAGCTCACCATCTACAGGGACCGAGGGCTACACCTTC,CASSPSTGTEGYTF
few,TRBV6-2/TRBV6-3,-,TRBJ2-3,TGTGCCAGCAGTTACCCGCGGGATACGCAGTATTTT,CASSYPRDTQYF
few,TRBV12-3/TRBV12-4,-,TRBJ2-1,TGTGCCAGCAGGCTGGGCAGGGAGATTTACAATGAGCAGTTCTTC,CASRLGREIYNEQFF
-,TRBV20-1,TRBD1,TRBJ1-5,TGCAGTGCTAGACGGACAGGGGGGAGCAATCAGCCCCAGCATTTT,CSARRTGGSNQPQHF
-,TRBV7-2,TRBD2,TRBJ2-1,TGTGCCAGCAGCCAGACTAGCGGGGGATACAATGAGCAGTTCTTC,CASSQTSGGYNEQFF
few,TRBV7-2,TRBD2,TRBJ2-3,TGTGCCAGCAGCGTAAGACTAGCGGGGGCAACAGATACGCAGTATTTT,CASSVRLAGATDTQYF
-,TRBV3-1,TRBD1,TRBJ2-2,TGTGCCAGCAGCCAAATGGACAGGGGAGGGAACGGGGAGCTGTTTTTT,CASSQMDRGGNGELFF
-,TRBV2,-,TRBJ1-5,TGTGCCAGTCGGGGGGGAATTAATCAGCCCCAGCATTTT,CASRGGINQPQHF
-,TRBV5-1,TRBD1,TRBJ1-1,TGCGCCAGCAGCTTCGGGACAGAGAACACTGAAGCTTTCTTT,CASSFGTENTEAFF
few,TRBV6-2/TRBV6-3,TRBD2,TRBJ2-1,TGTGCCAGCGGGTCTAGCGGGGGCAATGAGCAGTTCTTC,CASGSSGGNEQFF
-,TRBV7-8,-,TRBJ1-5,TGTGCCAGCAGTGGGGGGCGCGTCGGTCAGCCCCAGCATTTT,CASSGGRVGQPQHF
-,TRBV4-3,-,TRBJ2-5,TGCGCCAGCAGCCAAGGAAATAGCCAAGAGACCCAGTACTTC,CASSQGNSQETQYF